This T cell receptor (beta chain) is drawn from a study of shared clonotypes between healthy human individuals. Trimming stripped 4 bases from V and 0 bases from J, with 15 bases between. The germline V gene encodes CDR1 SQVTM and CDR2 ANQGSEA. The length of the CDR3 is 15 residues. Method: immunoSEQ multiplex PCR; TCRdb's copy keeps in-frame clones and lacks some. The top ten hold more than 1.5% of the sample, which has around 1.9 million clones, roughly 95% seen once. Whole-study findings and limits: Larger estimated richness was generally seen in naive subsets than in memory subsets.

CD8 cells regarded as naive lacked CD45RO, were positively chosen for CCR7, and omitted terminally differentiated effector memory CD45RA+ cells. In regard to this clone: The antigen is not known.

The material sequenced was naive CD8+ T cells from PBMCs. The V call is TRBV29-1, the J call TRBJ1-1; possibly TRBD1 for D (5 bases). This sequence originates from a man between 18 and 35 years old in good health. Some clones in this sample may be carry-over from other donors' samples. CDR3 nucleotide sequence: TGCAGCGTTGCGGGGGGGGACTTCATGAACACTGAAGCTTTCTTT. Its protein product is CSVAGGDFMNTEAFF. The whole variable domain, filled in from reference TRBV29-1 and TRBJ1-1, reads SAVISQKPSRDICQRGTSLTIQCQVDSQVTMMFWYRQQPGQSLTLIATANQGSEATYESGFVIDKFPISRPNLTFSTLTVSNMSPEDSSIYLCSVAGGDFMNTEAFFGQGTRLTVV.